The next 9 T cell receptor beta chains were all read from a single sample in a study of pediatric ulcerative colitis. Assay: immunoSEQ multiplex PCR; the TCRdb copy retains only in-frame clones and omits some. The sample has 55,000 to 80,000 clones; over 70% are singletons. Source material: blood. These TCRs come from a boy between 10 and 17 years old with moderate ulcerative colitis.

The CDR3 nucleotides read TGTGCCAGCAACGAGCGGACCTACGAGCAGTACTTC. Protein sequence: CASNERTYEQYF. The rearrangement uses TRBV2 and TRBJ2-7, with D possibly TRBD2 on 5 matching bases. Germline V gene sequence: CDR1 SNHLY, CDR2 FYNNEI. The CDR3 loop spans 12 amino acids. The V end was cut by 7 bases, the J end by 2 bases, with 9 bases between.

The sample holds a few counts of this clone. The chain has TRBV20-1 and TRBJ1-2, with D unresolved. The ends were cut back, 5 bases at V and 8 bases at J, with 9 bases in the middle. The CDR3 is 10 residues long. Looked up from germline, CDR1 is DFQATT and CDR2 is SNEGSKA (reference sequence). The CDR3 here is CSADGRGYTF. The CDR3 nucleotides are TGCAGTGCTGACGGACGGGGCTACACCTTC.

This sequence joins TRBV5-1 and TRBJ2-1; TRBD2 matches at 9 bases. This CDR3 has 17 amino acids. Unmatched junction bases numbered 10, after V lost 4 bases and J lost 2 bases. Germline V CDR1 and CDR2: SGHRS, YFSETQ. The CDR3 sequence is CASSGAGGRAPYNEQFF. In DNA, the CDR3 is TGCGCCAGCAGCGGGGCTGGCGGGAGGGCCCCCTACAATGAGCAGTTCTTC.

In nucleotides, the CDR3 is TGTGCCAGCAGCTTCCAGGGGACCCTTGAAAAACTGTTTTTT. Translating gives CASSFQGTLEKLFF. J is TRBJ1-4 and V is TRBV11-2, with a tentative D call TRBD1 (6 bases). Trimming removed 3 bases from V and 7 bases from J, with 12 bases in between. CDR1 is SGHAT, CDR2 FQNNGV, per germline. This CDR3 has 14 amino acids.

Only a few counts were recorded for this clone. The rearrangement joins TRBV5-4 to TRBJ2-1, with a weak D call TRBD2 (5 bases). This CDR3 spans 12 amino acids. The germline V gene encodes CDR1 SGHNT and CDR2 YYREEE (reference sequence). The V end was cut by 3 bases, the J end by 12 bases, with 13 bases between. The CDR3: CASSSPGGGQFF. CDR3 nucleotide sequence: TGTGCCAGCAGCTCCCCTGGCGGAGGGCAGTTCTTC.

The chain is built from TRBV15 and TRBJ1-4, with D perhaps matching TRBD1 (5 bases). This CDR3 contains 15 residues. Per germline, CDR1 LNHNV and CDR2 YYDKDF (reference sequence). V lost 5 bases and J lost 7, with 17 bases in between. For the CDR3, the DNA is TGTGCCACCAGCCCCGGGGGGGGTGAAGTTGAAAAACTGTTTTTT. This gives the protein CATSPGGGEVEKLFF. Looking up the rest from reference TRBV15 and TRBJ1-4 gives the full variable domain: DAMVIQNPRYQVTQFGKPVTLSCSQTLNHNVMYWYQQKSSQAPKLLFHYYDKDFNNEADTPDNFQSRRPNTSFCFLDIRSPGLGDTAMYLCATSPGGGEVEKLFFGSGTQLSVL.

This clone has a handful of counts. The V and J genes are TRBV9 and TRBJ1-1; no clear D gene. This CDR3 comprises 15 residues. Trimming removed 0 bases at V and 3 bases at J, with 12 bases between. Germline V gene sequence: CDR1 SGDLS, CDR2 YYNGEE. DNA for the CDR3: TGTGCCAGCAGCGTAGAGGAGGGCGCTTACACTGAAGCTTTCTTT. This sequence encodes CASSVEEGAYTEAFF.

CDR3 nucleotides: TGTGCCAGCTCAGGTACAGTCCGGAACACTGAAGCTTTCTTT. As protein: CASSGTVRNTEAFF. The chain combines TRBV18 with TRBJ1-1, with D unclear. The CDR3 has 14 residues. Germline V lookup: CDR1 KGHSH, CDR2 LQKENI. V was trimmed by 5 bases and J by 1 base, leaving 11 bases between them.

V and J are TRBV30 and TRBJ2-1; a weak D match, TRBD1 (7 bases). CDR1 and CDR2 from the germline V gene are GTSNPN and SVGIG (reference sequence). This CDR3 has 13 amino acids. The V end was cut by 0 bases, the J end by 7 bases, with 10 bases between. The CDR3 region is CAWSVSGGNEQFF. Written as DNA, the CDR3 is TGTGCCTGGAGTGTTTCAGGGGGGAATGAGCAGTTCTTC.